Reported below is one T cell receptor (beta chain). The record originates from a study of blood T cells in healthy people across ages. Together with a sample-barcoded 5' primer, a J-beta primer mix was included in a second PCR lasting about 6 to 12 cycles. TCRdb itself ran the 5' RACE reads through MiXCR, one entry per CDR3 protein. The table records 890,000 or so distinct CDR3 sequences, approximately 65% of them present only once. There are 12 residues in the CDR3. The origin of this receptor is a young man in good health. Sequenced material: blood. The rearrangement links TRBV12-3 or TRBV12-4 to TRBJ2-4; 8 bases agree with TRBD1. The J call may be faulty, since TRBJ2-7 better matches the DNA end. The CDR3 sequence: CASRTTGGEQYF. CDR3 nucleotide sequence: TGTGCCAGCAGGACAACAGGGGGCGAGCAGTACTTC.